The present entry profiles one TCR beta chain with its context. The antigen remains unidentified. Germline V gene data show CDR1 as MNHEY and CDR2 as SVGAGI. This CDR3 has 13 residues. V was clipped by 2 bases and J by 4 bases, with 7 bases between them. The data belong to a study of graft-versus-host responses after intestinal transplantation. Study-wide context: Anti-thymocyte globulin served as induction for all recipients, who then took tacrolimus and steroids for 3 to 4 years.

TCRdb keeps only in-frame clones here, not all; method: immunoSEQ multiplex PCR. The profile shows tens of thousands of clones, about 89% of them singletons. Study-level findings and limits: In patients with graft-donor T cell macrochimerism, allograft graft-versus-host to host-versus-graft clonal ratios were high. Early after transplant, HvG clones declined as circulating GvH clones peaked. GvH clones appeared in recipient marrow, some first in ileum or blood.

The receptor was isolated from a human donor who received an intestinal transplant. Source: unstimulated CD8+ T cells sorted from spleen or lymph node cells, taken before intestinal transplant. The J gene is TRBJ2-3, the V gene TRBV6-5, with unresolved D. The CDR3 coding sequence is TGTGCCAGCAGTTACCATCAGTCAGATACGCAGTATTTT. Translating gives CASSYHQSDTQYF.